What follows is one TCR beta chain and its context. This specimen comes from a study of blood T cell repertoires in COVID-19. Study information: The study drew acute and convalescent COVID-19 samples from the United States, Italy and Spain.

Clones were read by immunoSEQ multiplex PCR, and TCRdb kept only the in-frame ones, dropping some. The table records approximately 200,000 clones, roughly nine tenths of them present only once. CDR1 and CDR2 from the germline V gene are LGHDT and YNNKEL (reference sequence). The CDR3 length is 17 residues. V was pared by 3 bases and J by 5 bases, with 12 bases of the junction left unmatched. Participants had their cohort set by participant-reported clinical history. Source material: PBMCs or T cells enriched from blood (not recorded which). This sequence originates from a woman aged 18-29 years in a cohort exposed to, infected with or recovered from COVID-19 (not recorded which). This sequence joins TRBV3-1 (or the pseudogene TRBV3-2) and TRBJ2-2; 7 bases line up with TRBD2. The CDR3 region has the DNA TGTGCCAGCAGCCATGAGTCAGGAGCGGGGTTTACCGGGGAGCTGTTTTTT. It codes for CASSHESGAGFTGELFF.